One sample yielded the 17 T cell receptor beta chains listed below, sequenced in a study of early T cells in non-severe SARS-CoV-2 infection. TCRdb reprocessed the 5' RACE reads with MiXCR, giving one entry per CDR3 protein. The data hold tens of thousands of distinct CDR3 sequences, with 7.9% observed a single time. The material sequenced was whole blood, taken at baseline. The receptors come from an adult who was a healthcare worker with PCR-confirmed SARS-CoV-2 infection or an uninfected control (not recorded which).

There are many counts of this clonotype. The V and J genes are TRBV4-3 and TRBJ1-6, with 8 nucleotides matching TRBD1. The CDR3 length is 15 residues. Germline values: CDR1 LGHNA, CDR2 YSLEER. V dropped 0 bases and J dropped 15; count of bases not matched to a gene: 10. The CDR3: CASSQDLGTGLNLHF. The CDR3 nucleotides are TGCGCCAGCAGCCAAGATCTTGGGACAGGCCTCAACCTCCACTTT.

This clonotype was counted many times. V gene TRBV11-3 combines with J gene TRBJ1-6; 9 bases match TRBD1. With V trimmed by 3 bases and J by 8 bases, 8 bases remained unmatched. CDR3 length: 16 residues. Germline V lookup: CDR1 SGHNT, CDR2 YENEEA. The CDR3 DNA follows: TGTGCCAGCAGCTTTTATGGACAGGGGAGGGATTCACCCCTCCACTTT. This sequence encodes CASSFYGQGRDSPLHF. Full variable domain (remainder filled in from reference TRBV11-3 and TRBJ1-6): EAGVVQSPRYKIIEKKQPVAFWCNPISGHNTLYWYLQNLGQGPELLIRYENEEAVDDSQLPKDRFSAERLKGVDSTLKIQPAELGDSAVYLCASSFYGQGRDSPLHFGNGTRLTVT.

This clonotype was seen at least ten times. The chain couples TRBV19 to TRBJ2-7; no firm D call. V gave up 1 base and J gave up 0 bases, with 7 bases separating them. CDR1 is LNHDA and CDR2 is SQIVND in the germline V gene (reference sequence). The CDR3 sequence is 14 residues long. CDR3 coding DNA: TGTGCCAGTAGTATAGGAGGAATCTCCTACGAGCAGTACTTC. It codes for CASSIGGISYEQYF.

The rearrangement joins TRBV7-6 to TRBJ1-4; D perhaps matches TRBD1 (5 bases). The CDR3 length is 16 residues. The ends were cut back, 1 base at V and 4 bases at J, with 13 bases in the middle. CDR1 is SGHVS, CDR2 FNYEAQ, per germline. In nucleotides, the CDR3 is TGTGCCAGCAGCTTAGTTTTGCCGGGGGATAATGAAAAACTGTTTTTT. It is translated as CASSLVLPGDNEKLFF.

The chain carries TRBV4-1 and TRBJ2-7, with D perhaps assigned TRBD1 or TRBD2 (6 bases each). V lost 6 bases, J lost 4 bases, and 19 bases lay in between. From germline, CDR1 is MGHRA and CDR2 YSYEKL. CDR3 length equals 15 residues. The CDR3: CASRTGPGETYEQYF. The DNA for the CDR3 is TGCGCCAGCAGGACAGGCCCGGGGGAGACTTACGAGCAGTACTTC.

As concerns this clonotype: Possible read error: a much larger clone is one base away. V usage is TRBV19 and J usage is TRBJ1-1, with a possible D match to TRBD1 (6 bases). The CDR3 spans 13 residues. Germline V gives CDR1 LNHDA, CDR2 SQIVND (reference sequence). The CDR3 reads CTSSDRSGTEAFF. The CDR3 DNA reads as TGTACCAGTAGCGACAGGTCGGGCACTGAAGCTTTCTTT.

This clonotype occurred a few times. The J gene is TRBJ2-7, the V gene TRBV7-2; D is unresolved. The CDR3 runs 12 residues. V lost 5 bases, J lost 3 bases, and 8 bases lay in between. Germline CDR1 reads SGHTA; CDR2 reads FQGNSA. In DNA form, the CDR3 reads TGTGCCAGCAGCAGGACCCTCTACGAGCAGTACTTC. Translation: CASSRTLYEQYF.

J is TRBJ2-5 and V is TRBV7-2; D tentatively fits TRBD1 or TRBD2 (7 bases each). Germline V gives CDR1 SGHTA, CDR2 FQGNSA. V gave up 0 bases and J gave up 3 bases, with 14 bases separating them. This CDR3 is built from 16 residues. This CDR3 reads CASSLALRGGKETQYF. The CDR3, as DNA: TGTGCCAGCAGCTTAGCTCTCAGGGGGGGAAAAGAGACCCAGTACTTC.

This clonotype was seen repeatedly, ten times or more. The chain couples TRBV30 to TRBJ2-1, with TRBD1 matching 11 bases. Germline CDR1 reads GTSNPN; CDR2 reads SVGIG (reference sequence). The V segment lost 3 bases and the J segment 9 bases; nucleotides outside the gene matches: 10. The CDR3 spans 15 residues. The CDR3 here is CAWSIGTGGSSEQFF. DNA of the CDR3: TGTGCCTGGAGCATCGGGACAGGGGGTAGCAGTGAGCAGTTCTTC.

CDR3 in DNA: TGTGCCAGCAGCTCGGACAGGCGAACAGATACGCAGTATTTT. Translation gives CASSSDRRTDTQYF. V is TRBV7-9 and J is TRBJ2-3; 7 bases line up with TRBD1. The CDR3 spans 14 residues. The trim removed 4 bases at V and 3 bases at J, leaving 4 bases unmatched. Germline V gene data show CDR1 as SEHNR and CDR2 as FQNEAQ (reference sequence).

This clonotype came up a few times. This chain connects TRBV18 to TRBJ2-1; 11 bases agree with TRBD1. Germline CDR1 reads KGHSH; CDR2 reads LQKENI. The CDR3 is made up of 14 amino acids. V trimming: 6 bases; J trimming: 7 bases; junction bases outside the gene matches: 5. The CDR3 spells CASSPGTGGNEQFF. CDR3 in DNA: TGTGCCAGCTCCCCTGGGACAGGGGGAAATGAGCAGTTCTTC.

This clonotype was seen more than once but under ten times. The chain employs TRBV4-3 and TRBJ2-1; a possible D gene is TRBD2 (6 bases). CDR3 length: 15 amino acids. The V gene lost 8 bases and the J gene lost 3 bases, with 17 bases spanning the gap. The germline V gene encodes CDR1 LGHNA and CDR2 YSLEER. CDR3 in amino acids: CASALWVGGYNEQFF. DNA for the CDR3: TGCGCCAGCGCCTTGTGGGTCGGGGGCTACAATGAGCAGTTCTTC.

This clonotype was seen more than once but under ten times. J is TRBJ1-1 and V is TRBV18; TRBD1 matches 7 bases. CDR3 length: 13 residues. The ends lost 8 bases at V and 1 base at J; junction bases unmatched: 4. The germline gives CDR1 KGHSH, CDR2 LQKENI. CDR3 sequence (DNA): TGTGCCAGCGCGGGACAGAAGAACACTGAAGCTTTCTTT. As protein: CASAGQKNTEAFF.

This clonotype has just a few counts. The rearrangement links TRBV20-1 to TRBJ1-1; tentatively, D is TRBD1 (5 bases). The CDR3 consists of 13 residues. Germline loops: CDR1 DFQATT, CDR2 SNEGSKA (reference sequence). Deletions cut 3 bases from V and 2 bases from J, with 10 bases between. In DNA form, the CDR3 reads TGCAGTGCTAGTAGGCAGGGCAACACTGAAGCTTTCTTT. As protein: CSASRQGNTEAFF.

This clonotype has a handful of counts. Here the CDR3 DNA reads TGTGCCAGCAGCGCGACAGGGTCCACCGGGGAGCTGTTTTTT. It codes for CASSATGSTGELFF. The chain carries TRBV6-4 and TRBJ2-2; 7 bases are shared with TRBD1. The CDR3 is 14 amino acids. The V gene's germline CDR1 is MRHNA and CDR2 SNTAGT. The V gene end was trimmed by 6 bases and the J gene end by 4 bases; junction bases not matched to a gene: 5.

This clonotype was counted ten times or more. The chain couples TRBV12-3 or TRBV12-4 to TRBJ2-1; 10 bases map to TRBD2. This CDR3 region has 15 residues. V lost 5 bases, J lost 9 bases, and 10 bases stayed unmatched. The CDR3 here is CASSPGPSGGREQFF. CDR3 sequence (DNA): TGTGCCAGCAGTCCAGGGCCTAGCGGGGGACGTGAGCAGTTCTTC.

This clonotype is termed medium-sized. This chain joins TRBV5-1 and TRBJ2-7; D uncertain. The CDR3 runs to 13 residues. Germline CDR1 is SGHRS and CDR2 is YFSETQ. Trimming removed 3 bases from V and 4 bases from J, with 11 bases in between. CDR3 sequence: CASSSLPDYEQYF. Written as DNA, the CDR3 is TGCGCCAGCAGCTCTCTTCCGGATTACGAGCAGTACTTC.